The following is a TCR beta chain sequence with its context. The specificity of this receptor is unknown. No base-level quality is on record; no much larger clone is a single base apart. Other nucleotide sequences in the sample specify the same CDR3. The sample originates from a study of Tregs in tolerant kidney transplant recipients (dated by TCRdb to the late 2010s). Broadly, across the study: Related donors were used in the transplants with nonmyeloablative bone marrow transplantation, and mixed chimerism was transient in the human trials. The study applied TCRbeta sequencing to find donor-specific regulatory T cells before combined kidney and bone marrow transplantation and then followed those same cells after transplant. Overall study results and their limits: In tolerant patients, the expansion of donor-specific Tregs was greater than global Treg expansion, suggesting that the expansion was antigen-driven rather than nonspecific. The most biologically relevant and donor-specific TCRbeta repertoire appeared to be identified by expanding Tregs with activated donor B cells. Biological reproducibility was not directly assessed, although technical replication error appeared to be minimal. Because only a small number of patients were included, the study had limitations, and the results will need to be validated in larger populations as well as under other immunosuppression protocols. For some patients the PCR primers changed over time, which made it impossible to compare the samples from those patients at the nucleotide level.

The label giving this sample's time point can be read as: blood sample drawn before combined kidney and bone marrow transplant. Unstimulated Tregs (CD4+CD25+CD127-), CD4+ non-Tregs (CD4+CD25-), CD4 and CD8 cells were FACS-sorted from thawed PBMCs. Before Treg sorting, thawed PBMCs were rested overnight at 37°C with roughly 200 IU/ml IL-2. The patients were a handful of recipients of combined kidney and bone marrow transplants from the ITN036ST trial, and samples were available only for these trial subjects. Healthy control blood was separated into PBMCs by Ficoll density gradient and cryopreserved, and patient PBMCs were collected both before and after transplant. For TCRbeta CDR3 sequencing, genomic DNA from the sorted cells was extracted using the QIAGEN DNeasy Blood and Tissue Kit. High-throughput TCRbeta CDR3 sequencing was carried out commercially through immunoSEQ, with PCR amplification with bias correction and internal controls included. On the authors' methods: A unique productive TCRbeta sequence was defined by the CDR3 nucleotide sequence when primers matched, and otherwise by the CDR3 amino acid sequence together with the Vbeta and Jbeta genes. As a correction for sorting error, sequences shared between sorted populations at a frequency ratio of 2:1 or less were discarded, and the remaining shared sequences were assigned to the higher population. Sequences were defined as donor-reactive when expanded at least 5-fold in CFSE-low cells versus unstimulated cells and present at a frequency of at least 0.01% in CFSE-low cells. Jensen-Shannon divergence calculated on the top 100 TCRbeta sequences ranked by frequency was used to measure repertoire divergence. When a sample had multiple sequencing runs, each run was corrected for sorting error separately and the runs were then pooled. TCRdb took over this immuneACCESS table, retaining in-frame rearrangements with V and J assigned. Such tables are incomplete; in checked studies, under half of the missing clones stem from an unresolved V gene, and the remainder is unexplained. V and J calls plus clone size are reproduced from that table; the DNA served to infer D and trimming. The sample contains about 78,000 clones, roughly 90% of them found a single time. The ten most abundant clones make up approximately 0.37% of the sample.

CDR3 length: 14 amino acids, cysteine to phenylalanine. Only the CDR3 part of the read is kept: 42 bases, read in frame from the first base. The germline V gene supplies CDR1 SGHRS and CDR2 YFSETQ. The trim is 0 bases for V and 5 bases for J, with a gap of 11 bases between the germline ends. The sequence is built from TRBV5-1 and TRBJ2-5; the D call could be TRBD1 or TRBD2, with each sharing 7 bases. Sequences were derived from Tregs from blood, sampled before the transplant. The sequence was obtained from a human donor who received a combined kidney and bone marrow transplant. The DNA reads TGCGCCAGCAGCTTGGGCAGGGGGGGGGAGACCCAGTACTTC. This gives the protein CASSLGRGGETQYF. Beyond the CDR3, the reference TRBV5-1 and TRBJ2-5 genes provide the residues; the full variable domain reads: KAGVTQTPRYLIKTRGQQVTLSCSPISGHRSVSWYQQTPGQGLQFLFEYFSETQRNKGNFPGRFSGRQFSNSRSEMNVSTLELGDSALYLCASSLGRGGETQYFGPGTRLLVL.